One T cell receptor (beta chain) is described in this entry. Its antigen is as yet unknown. This sample stems from a study of cytomegalovirus exposure and HLA in healthy donors. In the study overall: Per a later analysis, the roughly 680 first-cohort and 120 or so validation repertoires shared one platform. General study points: In vitro data verified three CMV-associated chains as specific for CMV antigens. Cytomegalovirus association was listed for 164 TCR beta chains.

Sequencing was performed with immunoSEQ multiplex PCR; in TCRdb, only in-frame clones are kept and a portion is missing. The sample records 150,000 to 200,000 clones, roughly 82% being singletons. The V segment lost 6 bases and the J segment 5 bases; nucleotides outside the gene matches: 12. The V gene's germline CDR1 is SNHLY and CDR2 FYNNEI. This CDR3 contains 15 residues. The genes are TRBV2 and TRBJ1-1, with 7 nucleotides matching TRBD1. Material: PBMCs. This clonotype was sampled from a woman under 30 in good health and CMV-seronegative. The CDR3 loop reads CASRGWEQGRTEAFF. CDR3 in DNA: TGTGCCAGCAGAGGGTGGGAACAGGGGAGAACTGAAGCTTTCTTT.